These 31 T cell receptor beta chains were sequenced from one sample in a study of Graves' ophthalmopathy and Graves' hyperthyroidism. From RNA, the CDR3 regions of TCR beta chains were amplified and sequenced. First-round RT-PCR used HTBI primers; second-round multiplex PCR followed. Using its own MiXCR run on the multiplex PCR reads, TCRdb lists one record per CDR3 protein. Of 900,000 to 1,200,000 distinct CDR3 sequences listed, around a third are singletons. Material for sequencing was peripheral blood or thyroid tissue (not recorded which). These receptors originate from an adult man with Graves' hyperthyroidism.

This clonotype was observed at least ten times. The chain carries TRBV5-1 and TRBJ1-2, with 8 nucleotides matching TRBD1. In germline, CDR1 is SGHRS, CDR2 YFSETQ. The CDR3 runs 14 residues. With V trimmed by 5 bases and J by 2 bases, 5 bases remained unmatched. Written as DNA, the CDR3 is TGCGCCAGCAGACTGACAGGGGCGAACTATGGCTACACCTTC. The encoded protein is CASRLTGANYGYTF.

The CDR3 here is CSVSREFVTGELFF. The DNA for the CDR3 is TGCAGCGTCAGCAGGGAATTCGTCACCGGGGAGCTGTTTTTT. The rearrangement joins TRBV29-1 to TRBJ2-2, with a weak D call TRBD1 (5 bases). V gave up 6 bases and J gave up 4 bases, with 15 bases separating them. Germline V CDR1 and CDR2: SQVTM, ANQGSEA. The CDR3 loop spans 14 amino acids.

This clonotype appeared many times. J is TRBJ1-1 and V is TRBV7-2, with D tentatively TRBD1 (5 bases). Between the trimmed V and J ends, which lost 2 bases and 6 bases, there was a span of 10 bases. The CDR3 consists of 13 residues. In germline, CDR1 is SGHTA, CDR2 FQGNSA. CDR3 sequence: CASSLQGPPEAFF. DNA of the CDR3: TGTGCCAGCAGCTTACAGGGTCCTCCTGAAGCTTTCTTT.

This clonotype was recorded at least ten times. CDR3 DNA sequence: TGCAGCCCCTCCCCGAGGGGGAACACTGAAGCTTTCTTT. This translates into CSPSPRGNTEAFF. The chain uses TRBV20-1 and TRBJ1-1, with TRBD1 as a possible D gene (5 bases). Germline CDR1 and CDR2: DFQATT and SNEGSKA (reference sequence). The CDR3 runs 13 residues.

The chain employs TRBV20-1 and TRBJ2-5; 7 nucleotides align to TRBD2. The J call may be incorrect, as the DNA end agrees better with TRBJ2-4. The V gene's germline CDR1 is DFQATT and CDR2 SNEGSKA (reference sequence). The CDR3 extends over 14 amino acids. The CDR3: CSARGGSRKNIQYF. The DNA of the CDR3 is TGCAGTGCTCGGGGCGGGAGTAGGAAAAACATTCAGTACTTC.

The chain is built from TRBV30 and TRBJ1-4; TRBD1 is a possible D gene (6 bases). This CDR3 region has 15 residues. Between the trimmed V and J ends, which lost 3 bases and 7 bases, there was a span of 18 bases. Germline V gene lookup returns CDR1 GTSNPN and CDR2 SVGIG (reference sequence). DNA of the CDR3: TGTGCCTGGAGAGTTTCGGGGGCGGGTAGTGAAAAACTGTTTTTT. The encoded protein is CAWRVSGAGSEKLFF. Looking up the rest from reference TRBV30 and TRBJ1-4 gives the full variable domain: SQTIHQWPATLVQPVGSPLSLECTVEGTSNPNLYWYRQAAGRGLQLLFYSVGIGQISSEVPQNLSASRPQDRQFILSSKKLLLSDSGFYLCAWRVSGAGSEKLFFGSGTQLSVL.

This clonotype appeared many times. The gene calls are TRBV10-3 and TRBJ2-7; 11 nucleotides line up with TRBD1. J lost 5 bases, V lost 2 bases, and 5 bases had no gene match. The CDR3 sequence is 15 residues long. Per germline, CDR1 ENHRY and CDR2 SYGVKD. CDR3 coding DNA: TGTGCCATCAGTGAGCGGGGACAGGGGGTTGACGAGCAGTACTTC. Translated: CAISERGQGVDEQYF.

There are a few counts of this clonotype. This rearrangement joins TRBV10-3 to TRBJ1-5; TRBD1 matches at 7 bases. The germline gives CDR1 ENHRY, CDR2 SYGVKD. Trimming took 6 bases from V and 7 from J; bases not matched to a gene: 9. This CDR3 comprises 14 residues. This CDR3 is CAIRPGGVGQPQHF. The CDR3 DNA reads TGTGCCATCAGGCCAGGGGGAGTTGGGCAGCCCCAGCATTTT.

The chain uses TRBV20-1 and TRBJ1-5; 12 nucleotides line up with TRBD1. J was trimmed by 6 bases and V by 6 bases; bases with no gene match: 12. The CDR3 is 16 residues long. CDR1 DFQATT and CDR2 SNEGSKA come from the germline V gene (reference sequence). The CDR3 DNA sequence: TGCAGTGCCCCCGGCGGGGACAGGGGGCCTGGTCAGCCCCAGCATTTT. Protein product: CSAPGGDRGPGQPQHF.

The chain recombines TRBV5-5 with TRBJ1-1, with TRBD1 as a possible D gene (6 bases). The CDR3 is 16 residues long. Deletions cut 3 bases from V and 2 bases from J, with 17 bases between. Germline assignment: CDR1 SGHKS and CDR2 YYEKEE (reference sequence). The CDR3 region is CASSSHAGAYNTEAFF. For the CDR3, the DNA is TGTGCCAGCAGCTCACACGCAGGGGCGTATAACACTGAAGCTTTCTTT.

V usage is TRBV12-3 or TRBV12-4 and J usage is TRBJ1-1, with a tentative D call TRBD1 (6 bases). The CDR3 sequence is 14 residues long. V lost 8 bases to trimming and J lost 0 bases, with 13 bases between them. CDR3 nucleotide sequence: TGTGCCAGCGGGGGCAGGGCATTGAACACTGAAGCTTTCTTT. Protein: CASGGRALNTEAFF.

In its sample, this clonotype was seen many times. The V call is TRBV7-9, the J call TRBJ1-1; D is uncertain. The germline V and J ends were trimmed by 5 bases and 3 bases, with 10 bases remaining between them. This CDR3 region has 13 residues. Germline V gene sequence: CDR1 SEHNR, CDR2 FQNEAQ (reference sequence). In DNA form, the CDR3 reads TGTGCCAGCAGCGAGCCCGGGGACACTGAAGCTTTCTTT. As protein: CASSEPGDTEAFF. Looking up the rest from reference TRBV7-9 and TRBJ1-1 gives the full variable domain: DTGVSQNPRHKITKRGQNVTFRCDPISEHNRLYWYRQTLGQGPEFLTYFQNEAQLEKSRLLSDRFSAERPKGSFSTLEIQRTEQGDSAMYLCASSEPGDTEAFFGQGTRLTVV.

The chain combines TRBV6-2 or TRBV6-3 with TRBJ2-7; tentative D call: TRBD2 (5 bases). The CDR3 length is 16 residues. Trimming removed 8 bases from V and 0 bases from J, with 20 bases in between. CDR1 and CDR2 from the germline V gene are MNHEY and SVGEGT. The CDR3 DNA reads TGTGCCAGCTCACCGGCTAGCAGGCCCGACTCCTACGAGCAGTACTTC. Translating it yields CASSPASRPDSYEQYF.

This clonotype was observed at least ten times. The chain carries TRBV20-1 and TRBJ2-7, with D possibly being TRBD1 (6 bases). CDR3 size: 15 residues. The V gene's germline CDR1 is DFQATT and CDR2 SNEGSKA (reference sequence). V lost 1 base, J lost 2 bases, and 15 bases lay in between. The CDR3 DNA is TGCAGTGCTAGAGGAGCCAGGGGCAGTCCCTACGAGCAGTACTTC. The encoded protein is CSARGARGSPYEQYF.

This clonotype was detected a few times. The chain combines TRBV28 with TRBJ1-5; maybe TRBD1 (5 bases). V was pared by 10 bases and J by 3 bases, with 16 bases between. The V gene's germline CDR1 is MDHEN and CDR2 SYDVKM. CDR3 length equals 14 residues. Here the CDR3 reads CATRGSLNNQPQHF. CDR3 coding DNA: TGTGCCACTCGGGGCAGTCTGAACAATCAGCCCCAGCATTTT.

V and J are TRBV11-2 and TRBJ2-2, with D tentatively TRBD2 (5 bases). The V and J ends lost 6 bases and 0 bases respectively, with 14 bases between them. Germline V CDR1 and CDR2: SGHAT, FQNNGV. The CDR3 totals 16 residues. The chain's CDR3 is CASSQMGVTNTGELFF. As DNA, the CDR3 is TGTGCCAGCAGTCAAATGGGAGTCACGAACACCGGGGAGCTGTTTTTT.

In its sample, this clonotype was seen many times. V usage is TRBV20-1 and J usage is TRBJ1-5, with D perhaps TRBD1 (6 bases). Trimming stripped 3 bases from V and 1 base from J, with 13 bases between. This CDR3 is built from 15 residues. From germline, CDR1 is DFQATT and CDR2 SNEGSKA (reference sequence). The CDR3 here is CSASWVGGSNQPQHF. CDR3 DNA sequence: TGCAGTGCTAGTTGGGTGGGGGGCAGCAATCAGCCCCAGCATTTT.

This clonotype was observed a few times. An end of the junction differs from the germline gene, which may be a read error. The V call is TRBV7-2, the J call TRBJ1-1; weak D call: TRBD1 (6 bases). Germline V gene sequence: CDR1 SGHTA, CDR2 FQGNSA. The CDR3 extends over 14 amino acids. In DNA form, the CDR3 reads TGTGCCAACAGCTTACCTACAGGGTTCACTGAAGCTTTCTTT. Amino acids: CANSLPTGFTEAFF.

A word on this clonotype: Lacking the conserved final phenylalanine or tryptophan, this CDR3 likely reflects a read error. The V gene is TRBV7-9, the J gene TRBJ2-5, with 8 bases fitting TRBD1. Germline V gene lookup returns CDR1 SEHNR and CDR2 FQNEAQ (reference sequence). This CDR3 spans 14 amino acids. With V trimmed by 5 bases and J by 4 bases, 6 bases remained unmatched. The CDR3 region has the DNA TGTGCCAGCAGCCCCGGACAGGGTAGAGAGACCCAGTACCTC. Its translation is CASSPGQGRETQYL.

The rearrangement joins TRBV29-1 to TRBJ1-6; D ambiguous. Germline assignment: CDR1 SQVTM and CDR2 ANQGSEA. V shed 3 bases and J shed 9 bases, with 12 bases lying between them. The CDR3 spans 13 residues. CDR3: CSVESTRGSPLHF. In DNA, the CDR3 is TGCAGCGTTGAGAGCACCCGGGGTTCACCCCTCCACTTT.

As DNA, the CDR3 is TGCGCCAGCAGGTGGACAGACTTACTCACCGGGGAGCTGTTTTTT. Translated, it gives CASRWTDLLTGELFF. The V gene is TRBV5-1, the J gene TRBJ2-2, with D possibly matching TRBD1 (6 bases). The CDR3 runs to 15 residues. Germline V gives CDR1 SGHRS, CDR2 YFSETQ. Trimming removed 5 bases from V and 4 bases from J, with 15 bases in between.

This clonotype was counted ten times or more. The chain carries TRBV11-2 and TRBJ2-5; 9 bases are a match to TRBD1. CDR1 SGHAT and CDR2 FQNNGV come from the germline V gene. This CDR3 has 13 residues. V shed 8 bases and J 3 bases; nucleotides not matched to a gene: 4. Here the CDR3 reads CASARTGEETQYF. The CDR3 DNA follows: TGTGCCAGCGCCCGGACAGGGGAAGAGACCCAGTACTTC.

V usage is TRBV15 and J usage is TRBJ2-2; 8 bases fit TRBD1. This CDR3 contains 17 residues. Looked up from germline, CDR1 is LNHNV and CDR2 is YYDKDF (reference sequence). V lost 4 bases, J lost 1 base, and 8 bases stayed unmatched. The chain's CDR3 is CATSKLPGTGNTGELFF. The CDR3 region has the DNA TGTGCCACCAGCAAACTCCCCGGGACAGGGAACACCGGGGAGCTGTTTTTT.

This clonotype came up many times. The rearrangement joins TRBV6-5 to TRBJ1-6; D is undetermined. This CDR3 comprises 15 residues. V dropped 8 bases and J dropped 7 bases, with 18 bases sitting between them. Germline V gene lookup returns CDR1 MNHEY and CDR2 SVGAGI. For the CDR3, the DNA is TGTGCCAGCGGGTTCGTGGAACCCAGGAATTCACCCCTCCACTTT. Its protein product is CASGFVEPRNSPLHF.

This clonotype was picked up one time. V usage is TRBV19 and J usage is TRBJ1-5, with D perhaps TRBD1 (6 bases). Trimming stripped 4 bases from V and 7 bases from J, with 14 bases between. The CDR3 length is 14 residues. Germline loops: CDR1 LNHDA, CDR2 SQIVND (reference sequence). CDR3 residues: CASSTRGGSQPQHF. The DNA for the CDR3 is TGTGCCAGTAGTACCCGAGGGGGAAGCCAGCCCCAGCATTTT.

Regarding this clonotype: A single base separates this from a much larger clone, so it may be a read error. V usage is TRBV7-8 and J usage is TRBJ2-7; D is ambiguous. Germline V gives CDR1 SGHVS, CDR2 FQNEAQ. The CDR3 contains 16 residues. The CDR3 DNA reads TGTGCCAGCAGCTTAGATATTCGGGTAGCCTCCTACGAGCGGTACTTC. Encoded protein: CASSLDIRVASYERYF.

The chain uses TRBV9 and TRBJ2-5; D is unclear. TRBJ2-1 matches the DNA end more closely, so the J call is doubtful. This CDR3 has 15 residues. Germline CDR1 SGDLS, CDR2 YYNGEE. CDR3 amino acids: CASSVGGAATREQFF. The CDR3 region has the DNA TGTGCCAGCAGCGTAGGTGGCGCTGCGACCCGTGAGCAGTTCTTC.

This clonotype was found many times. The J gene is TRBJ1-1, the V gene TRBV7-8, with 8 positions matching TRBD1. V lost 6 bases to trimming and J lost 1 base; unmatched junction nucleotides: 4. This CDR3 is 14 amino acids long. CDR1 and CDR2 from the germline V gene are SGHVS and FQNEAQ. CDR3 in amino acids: CASRSGTGNTEAFF. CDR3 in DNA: TGTGCCAGCAGGTCTGGGACAGGGAACACTGAAGCTTTCTTT.

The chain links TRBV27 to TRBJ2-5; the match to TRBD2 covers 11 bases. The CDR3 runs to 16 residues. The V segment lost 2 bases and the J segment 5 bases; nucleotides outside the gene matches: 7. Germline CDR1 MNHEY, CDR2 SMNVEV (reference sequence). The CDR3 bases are TGTGCCAGCAGTTTACGGGCTAGCGGGGGGAGGGAGACCCAGTACTTC. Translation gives CASSLRASGGRETQYF.

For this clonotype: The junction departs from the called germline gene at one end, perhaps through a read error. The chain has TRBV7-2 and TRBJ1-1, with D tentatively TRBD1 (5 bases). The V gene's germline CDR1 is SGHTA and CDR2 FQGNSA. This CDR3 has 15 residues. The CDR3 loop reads CASSPMRGGNTEALF. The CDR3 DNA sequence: TGTGCCAGCAGCCCTATGAGGGGAGGAAACACTGAAGCTCTCTTT. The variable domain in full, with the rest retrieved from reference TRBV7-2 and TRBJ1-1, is GAGVSQSPSNKVTEKGKDVELRCDPISGHTALYWYRQSLGQGLEFLIYFQGNSAPDKSGLPSDRFSAERTGGSVSTLTIQRTQQEDSAVYLCASSPMRGGNTEALFGQGTRLTVV.

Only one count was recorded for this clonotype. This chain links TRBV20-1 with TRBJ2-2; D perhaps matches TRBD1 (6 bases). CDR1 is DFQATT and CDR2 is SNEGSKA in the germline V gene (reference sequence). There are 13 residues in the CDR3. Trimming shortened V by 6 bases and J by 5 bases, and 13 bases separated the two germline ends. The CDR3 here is CSADTGWTGELFF. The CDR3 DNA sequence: TGCAGTGCCGACACAGGGTGGACCGGGGAGCTGTTTTTT.